These T cell receptor beta chains were read from a single sample in a study of OX40 agonist ivuxolimab in advanced cancers. Repertoires were generated with immunoSEQ multiplex PCR, while TCRdb's copy carries only in-frame clones and drops some. Altogether 30,000 to 45,000 clones are present, 88% being singletons, with the ten largest covering less than 5%. Sequences were derived from CD4+ or CD8+ T cells sorted from blood, sampled in a trial of the OX40 agonist ivuxolimab. The source is an adult with an advanced solid tumor such as melanoma, head and neck, liver or kidney cancer. The CDR3 runs from the conserved cysteine through the conserved F or W.

CASRPRWDSYEQYF,TRBV19,TRBJ2-7
CASSRGQGSSGTF,TRBV7-2,TRBJ1-2
CASILSPGQVRTGELFF,TRBV11-2,TRBJ2-2
CSVAASSGANVLTF,TRBV29-1,TRBJ2-6
CASSSPPELTDTQYF,TRBV28,TRBJ2-3
CAWRLRDHGYETQYF,TRBV30,TRBJ2-5
CATSGRGNTEAFF,TRBV15,TRBJ1-1
CASSGTGGSNQPQHF,TRBV9,TRBJ1-5
CASSFPGGGSYEQYF,TRBV5-6,TRBJ2-7
CAWSDAYGRRRLVDGYTF,TRBV30,TRBJ1-2
CASSLTGVHTGELFF,TRBV5-1,TRBJ2-2
CATSRGAGLADPYNEQFF,TRBV15,TRBJ2-1
CASTGLTSYNEQFF,TRBV2,TRBJ2-1
CASSLIKGSNQPQHF,TRBV27,TRBJ1-5
CASSFGRYEQYF,TRBV7-2,TRBJ2-7
CASSRGTGVADTQYF,TRBV5-8,TRBJ2-3
CASSVETANTEAFF,TRBV2,TRBJ1-1
CASSSYGTGASSEQYF,TRBV28,TRBJ2-7
CASSLVRGSIYNEQFF,TRBV5-4,TRBJ2-1
CASSASGKGYTF,TRBV9,TRBJ1-2
CASSLLRNYRGGYTF,TRBV7-8,TRBJ1-2
CASSPPRDLKETQYF,TRBV5-1,TRBJ2-5
CASSIAGFYGYTF,TRBV19,TRBJ1-2
CASSYSRQGGELFF,TRBV6-5,TRBJ2-2
CSVEDGGQIEKLFF,TRBV29-1,TRBJ1-4
CSVGEGASSGNTIYF,TRBV29-1,TRBJ1-3
CASTPGGLAGIYEQYF,TRBV7-2,TRBJ2-7
CAISVTGEKLFF,TRBV10-3,TRBJ1-4
CASSKYSSGEAFF,TRBV5-1,TRBJ1-1
CASSQTGPDGTQYF,TRBV5-1,TRBJ2-3
CASSVHAVNNAGYTF,TRBV9,TRBJ1-2
CASSPILAGENNEQFF,TRBV5-1,TRBJ2-1
CASSSGTSGYNEQFF,TRBV11-2,TRBJ2-1
CASRPGPNYGYTF,TRBV21-1,TRBJ1-2
CASSPLAGGRTDTQYF,TRBV9,TRBJ2-3
CASSLTSDNEQFF,TRBV5-1,TRBJ2-1
CASRPPGRTNEKLFF,TRBV27,TRBJ1-4
CASRRTSGGASTDTQYF,TRBV2,TRBJ2-3
CASSATSGSYNEQFF,TRBV9,TRBJ2-1
CARSADRRAQDNEQFF,TRBV5-3,TRBJ2-1
CASSGQGEANYGYTF,TRBV6-6,TRBJ1-2